This TCR beta chain is from a study of preoperative IRX-2 immunotherapy in early breast cancer. Treatment described: preoperative locoregional IRX-2 cytokine immunotherapy. Samples came from a phase Ib trial of preoperative locoregional IRX-2 cytokine immunotherapy. TCRdb's table, derived via immunoSEQ multiplex PCR, lists solely in-frame clones and lacks some. The table has 35,000 to 40,000 clones, around 82% seen once. Germline V gene sequence: CDR1 MNHGY, CDR2 SAAAGT. J was trimmed by 1 base and V by 7 bases; bases with no gene match: 11. The CDR3 has 16 amino acids. The specimen comprised lymph node tissue, sampled after IRX-2 immunotherapy. This sequence was found in a human donor with breast cancer. The chain recombines TRBV6-8 with TRBJ1-2; 8 bases agree with TRBD1. The CDR3 loop is CASTTDRERLNYGYTF. CDR3 nucleotides: TGTGCCAGCACTACGGACAGGGAGAGACTTAACTATGGCTACACCTTC.